These 24 T cell receptor beta chains were all obtained from the same sample, sequenced in a study of blood T cells in healthy people across ages. Alongside a J-beta primer mix, a sample-barcoded 5' primer served in a second PCR lasting about 6 to 11 cycles. Via MiXCR, TCRdb re-called the 5' RACE reads, giving one row per CDR3 protein. The sample lists 800,000 or so distinct CDR3 sequences; less than 60% were seen once. Input material: blood. These receptors all come from an elderly man in good health.

This clonotype was recorded many times. This chain joins TRBV18 and TRBJ2-1; 8 bases agree with TRBD2. CDR1 is KGHSH and CDR2 is LQKENI in the germline V gene. The CDR3 extends over 13 amino acids. The V and J ends lost 10 bases and 8 bases, in that order; junction bases with no gene match: 10. The CDR3 DNA sequence: TGTGCCACCTCCCGGACCGGGGGGGATGAGCAGTTCTTC. The encoded protein is CATSRTGGDEQFF.

This rearrangement joins TRBV6-2 or TRBV6-3 to TRBJ2-7; 10 bases are shared with TRBD1. The length of the CDR3 is 14 residues. Trimming took 5 bases from V and 7 from J; bases not matched to a gene: 8. Germline CDR1 and CDR2: MNHEY and SVGEGT. CDR3 DNA sequence: TGTGCCAGCAGTCCGAGACAGGGGGCAAATGAGCAGTACTTC. Translation gives CASSPRQGANEQYF.

The table lists this clonotype with a few counts. The chain combines TRBV10-3 with TRBJ1-6, with D hard to call. V lost 2 bases, J lost 7 bases, and 9 bases lay in between. Germline V lookup: CDR1 ENHRY, CDR2 SYGVKD. This CDR3 has 14 amino acids. CDR3 amino acids: CAISEGLGNSPLHF. The CDR3 DNA reads as TGTGCCATCAGTGAGGGGCTAGGCAATTCACCCCTCCACTTT.

The chain has TRBV27 and TRBJ1-2, with no clear D. Trimming stripped 7 bases from V and 1 base from J, with 16 bases between. There are 15 residues in the CDR3. Germline V gene sequence: CDR1 MNHEY, CDR2 SMNVEV (reference sequence). The CDR3 protein is CASTRSVAVNYGYTF. The CDR3 coding sequence is TGTGCCAGCACCCGGTCTGTGGCCGTTAACTATGGCTACACCTTC.

This clonotype was seen a handful of times. This chain uses TRBV2 with TRBJ2-7; 7 positions agree with TRBD1. The germline gives CDR1 SNHLY, CDR2 FYNNEI. The CDR3 totals 14 residues. V lost 3 bases to trimming and J lost 6 bases; unmatched junction nucleotides: 8. Here the CDR3 reads CASSDGTASREQYF. The CDR3 nucleotides read TGTGCCAGCAGTGACGGGACAGCATCTCGCGAGCAGTACTTC.

The chain uses TRBV30 and TRBJ1-2; D is unclear. The germline V gene has CDR1 GTSNPN and CDR2 SVGIG (reference sequence). The CDR3 contains 13 residues. Trimming left V 2 bases short and J 4 bases short, with 11 bases between. The CDR3: CAWSREIRYGYTF. DNA of the CDR3: TGTGCCTGGAGTCGAGAAATCCGCTATGGCTACACCTTC.

This clonotype was detected only once. The chain employs TRBV4-2 and TRBJ1-2; tentatively, D is TRBD1 (5 bases). The CDR3 is made up of 15 amino acids. CDR1 is LGHNA, CDR2 YNFKEQ, per germline. V dropped 6 bases and J dropped 0 bases, with 14 bases sitting between them. CDR3 DNA sequence: TGTGCCAGCAGGTCCGACAGCCCGTCTAACTATGGCTACACCTTC. Protein: CASRSDSPSNYGYTF.

The chain joins TRBV9 to TRBJ2-6, with D tentatively TRBD2 (6 bases). Germline CDR1 is SGDLS and CDR2 is YYNGEE. The CDR3 covers 19 residues. With 6 bases removed from V and 0 bases from J, the gap between germline ends came to 22 bases. The CDR3 spells CASTLTEGGLSSGANVLTF. The CDR3 nucleotides read TGTGCCAGCACCCTAACGGAGGGCGGTTTAAGCTCTGGGGCCAACGTCCTGACTTTC.

In its sample, this clonotype was seen a few times. CDR3 residues: CASSLTGTMLLDTQYF. The CDR3 DNA sequence: TGTGCCAGCAGCTTAACTGGGACTATGTTGCTAGATACGCAGTATTTT. The rearrangement uses TRBV11-3 and TRBJ2-3; 7 bases line up with TRBD2. Germline trimming cut 2 bases from V and 5 bases from J; bases unmatched to any gene: 10. CDR3 length: 16 amino acids. Per the germline V gene, CDR1 is SGHNT and CDR2 is YENEEA. Variable domain in full (rest from reference TRBV11-3 and TRBJ2-3): EAGVVQSPRYKIIEKKQPVAFWCNPISGHNTLYWYLQNLGQGPELLIRYENEEAVDDSQLPKDRFSAERLKGVDSTLKIQPAELGDSAVYLCASSLTGTMLLDTQYFGPGTRLTVL.

The chain uses TRBV7-9 and TRBJ2-5; D remains unclear. The end of the DNA aligns better with TRBJ2-7, so the J call may be wrong. Germline CDR1 is SEHNR and CDR2 is FQNEAQ (reference sequence). This CDR3 is built from 12 residues. CDR3 protein: CASSFHPTEQYF. CDR3 in DNA: TGTGCCAGCAGCTTTCACCCCACCGAGCAGTACTTC.

The chain combines TRBV27 with TRBJ2-5; perhaps TRBD2 as D (5 bases). Trimming shortened V by 3 bases and J by 5 bases, and 16 bases separated the two germline ends. The CDR3 is made up of 15 amino acids. Germline V CDR1 and CDR2: MNHEY, SMNVEV (reference sequence). CDR3 region: CASSFGAGTAETQYF. The CDR3 coding sequence is TGTGCCAGCAGTTTTGGTGCGGGCACCGCGGAGACCCAGTACTTC.

The chain employs TRBV7-3 and TRBJ1-1; D unclear. Per the germline V gene, CDR1 is SGHTA and CDR2 is FQGTGA. CDR3 size: 13 residues. Trimming shortened V by 6 bases and J by 5 bases, and 13 bases separated the two germline ends. This CDR3 is CASSQAVGTEAFF. The CDR3 DNA is TGTGCCAGCAGTCAAGCTGTGGGAACTGAAGCTTTCTTT.

V gene TRBV11-2 combines with J gene TRBJ2-7; unclear D gene. In germline, CDR1 is SGHAT, CDR2 FQNNGV. Trimming took 1 base from V and 6 from J, leaving 16 bases between them. This CDR3 contains 15 residues. CDR3 in DNA: TGTGCCAGCAGCTTAGGGACCTCATCGGCCAGCGAGCAGTACTTC. This gives the protein CASSLGTSSASEQYF. Using reference TRBV11-2 and TRBJ2-7 for the parts outside the CDR3, the full variable domain is EAGVAQSPRYKIIEKRQSVAFWCNPISGHATLYWYQQILGQGPKLLIQFQNNGVVDDSQLPKDRFSAERLKGVDSTLKIQPAKLEDSAVYLCASSLGTSSASEQYFGPGTRLTVT.

This clonotype was counted a few times. V is TRBV10-2 and J is TRBJ2-4, with D possibly being TRBD2 (10 bases). Judging by the DNA end, TRBJ2-7 fits better; the J call may be wrong. The CDR3 is made up of 19 amino acids. CDR1 and CDR2 (germline): WSHSY, SAAADI. In DNA form, the CDR3 reads TGCGCCAGCAGTAATAACAGGGGGCGCGTAGCGGGAGGCCCCTACGAGCAGTACTTC. This sequence encodes CASSNNRGRVAGGPYEQYF.

This clonotype turned up a few times. The chain is built from TRBV15 and TRBJ1-5, with D maybe TRBD1 (6 bases). V gave up 0 bases and J gave up 7 bases, with 10 bases separating them. The length of the CDR3 is 14 residues. Germline loops: CDR1 LNHNV, CDR2 YYDKDF (reference sequence). CDR3 region: CATSRDRGVQPQHF. The DNA of the CDR3 is TGTGCCACCAGCAGAGATAGGGGGGTCCAGCCCCAGCATTTT.

This clonotype was observed a few times. The CDR3 loop is CASSHEETARNEQFF. CDR3 bases: TGTGCCAGCAGCCACGAAGAGACAGCACGCAATGAGCAGTTCTTC. The rearrangement links TRBV3-1 to TRBJ2-1, with D perhaps TRBD1 (5 bases). Germline CDR1 is LGHDT and CDR2 is YNNKEL (reference sequence). The germline V and J ends were trimmed by 3 bases and 6 bases, with 15 bases remaining between them. The CDR3 runs to 15 residues.

The chain links TRBV20-1 to TRBJ2-4, with 8 positions matching TRBD2. The J call may be faulty, since TRBJ2-7 better matches the DNA end. CDR1 is DFQATT, CDR2 SNEGSKA, per germline (reference sequence). This CDR3 has 14 residues. The CDR3 nucleotides are TGCAGTGCTAGGTCCGGGACTAGGACCAACGAGCAGTACTTC. This sequence encodes CSARSGTRTNEQYF.

Notes on this clonotype: Relative to the germline gene, one junction end is altered; a read error may explain this. The chain combines TRBV7-2 with TRBJ2-3; 15 bases agree with TRBD2. Germline V gives CDR1 SGHTA, CDR2 FQGNSA. The CDR3 runs 18 residues. Written as DNA, the CDR3 is TGTGCCAGCAGGAGACAGTCGGGACTAGCGGGAGGTACAGATGCGCAGTATTTT. Translation gives CASRRQSGLAGGTDAQYF.

Concerning this clonotype: The junction differs from germline at one of its ends, possibly a read error. The V and J genes are TRBV6-2 or TRBV6-3 and TRBJ2-5; TRBD1 is a possible D gene (5 bases). Looked up from germline, CDR1 is MNHEY and CDR2 is SVGEGT. The CDR3 loop spans 16 amino acids. The CDR3 nucleotides are TGTGCCAACAGTTACGGAAGGGGCCCCTACCAAGAGACCCAGTACTTC. Protein product: CANSYGRGPYQETQYF.

V and J are TRBV3-1 and TRBJ1-2; 8 nucleotides match TRBD1. V was pared by 4 bases and J by 8 bases, with 12 bases of the junction left unmatched. CDR1 is LGHDT, CDR2 YNNKEL, per germline (reference sequence). CDR3 length equals 15 residues. The CDR3 bases are TGTGCCAGCAGCCGCAACCCGACAGGGGCACGGGGCTACACCTTC. Its translation: CASSRNPTGARGYTF.

J is TRBJ2-3 and V is TRBV29-1; the match to TRBD1 covers 9 bases. Germline V gene lookup returns CDR1 SQVTM and CDR2 ANQGSEA. With V trimmed by 5 bases and J by 7 bases, 7 bases remained unmatched. This CDR3 is 13 amino acids long. The CDR3 DNA reads TGCAGCGTTCCCGGGACAGGGAGTTATACGCAGTATTTT. Its protein product is CSVPGTGSYTQYF.

This chain joins TRBV20-1 and TRBJ2-1, with 13 bases lining up with TRBD2. Germline values: CDR1 DFQATT, CDR2 SNEGSKA (reference sequence). This CDR3 has 17 amino acids. V was pared by 1 base and J by 7 bases, with 10 bases of the junction left unmatched. CDR3 DNA: TGCAGTGCTAGAGCCCTAAAAGGGACTAGCGGGACGAATGAGCAGTTCTTC. Translated, it gives CSARALKGTSGTNEQFF.

The V call is TRBV6-1, the J call TRBJ2-7, with D maybe TRBD2 (6 bases). The CDR3 sequence is 13 residues long. CDR1 MNHNS and CDR2 SASEGT come from the germline V gene. V was clipped by 8 bases and J by 5 bases, with 16 bases between them. CDR3 sequence: CASRLSGVDEQYF. In nucleotides, the CDR3 is TGTGCCAGCCGTCTTAGCGGTGTGGACGAGCAGTACTTC.

There are a few counts of this clonotype. This chain joins TRBV7-2 and TRBJ2-5; D is ambiguous. The CDR3 consists of 14 residues. Germline loops: CDR1 SGHTA, CDR2 FQGNSA. The V end was cut by 1 base, the J end by 9 bases, with 15 bases between. In DNA, the CDR3 is TGTGCCAGCAGCTTAGGAACTCTTGACCCGCCCCAGTACTTC. It codes for CASSLGTLDPPQYF.